What follows are 16 T cell receptor beta chains derived from one specimen sequenced in a study of blood T cell repertoires in COVID-19 (dated by TCRdb to 2020 to 2022). Library construction relied on the immunoSEQ multiplex PCR assay. What TCRdb holds here is the immuneACCESS table cut down to in-frame rearrangements. Part of the clones is not present; checked against another copy, under half of the missing clones reflect an unresolved V gene, and the others are unexplained. Present in this sample are approximately 70,000 clones, 85% to 90% of which were seen just once. The ten biggest clones cover roughly 1.2% of the sample. Material: peripheral blood. The receptors here all came from a woman between 55 and 75 years old with acute or convalescent COVID-19.

The rearrangement joins TRBV5-1 to TRBJ2-3; D is unclear. There are 14 residues in the CDR3. Germline CDR1 reads SGHRS; CDR2 reads YFSETQ. Trimming pared 0 bases from V and 2 bases from J, leaving 7 bases between. The CDR3 DNA reads as TGCGCCAGCAGCTTGGGCCAGGACACAGATACGCAGTATTTT. Translation gives CASSLGQDTDTQYF.

The J gene is TRBJ1-3, the V gene TRBV18; 9 nucleotides line up with TRBD1. The trim removed 2 bases at V and 2 bases at J, leaving 1 base unmatched. The CDR3 length is 15 residues. The germline V gene encodes CDR1 KGHSH and CDR2 LQKENI. Here the CDR3 DNA reads TGTGCCAGCTCACCAGGACAGGGGCCTGGAAACACCATATATTTT. As protein: CASSPGQGPGNTIYF. The entire variable domain, with the rest obtained from reference TRBV18 and TRBJ1-3, is as follows: NAGVMQNPRHLVRRRGQEARLRCSPMKGHSHVYWYRQLPEEGLKFMVYLQKENIIDESGMPKERFSAEFPKEGPSILRIQQVVRGDSAAYFCASSPGQGPGNTIYFGEGSWLTVV.

The genes are TRBV6-1 and TRBJ1-4; the D gene is possibly TRBD1 (6 bases). The V gene's germline CDR1 is MNHNS and CDR2 SASEGT. The CDR3 consists of 17 residues. The V gene lost 1 base and the J gene lost 1 base, with 13 bases spanning the gap. CDR3 sequence reads: CASSEVQGTETNEKLFF. CDR3 nucleotide sequence: TGTGCCAGCAGTGAAGTTCAGGGGACCGAAACTAATGAAAAACTGTTTTTT.

This sequence joins TRBV5-1 and TRBJ1-6; a weak D match, TRBD1 (6 bases). Trimming cost V 0 bases and J 8 bases, with 9 bases left between them. CDR1 is SGHRS and CDR2 is YFSETQ in the germline V gene. This CDR3 comprises 14 residues. CDR3 sequence: CASSLGQADSPLHF. The CDR3, as DNA: TGCGCCAGCAGCTTGGGACAGGCAGATTCACCCCTCCACTTT.

This sequence joins TRBV2 and TRBJ2-1; 10 nucleotides agree with TRBD2. Germline trimming cut 7 bases from V and 2 bases from J; bases unmatched to any gene: 11. Germline CDR1 is SNHLY and CDR2 is FYNNEI. The CDR3 has 17 residues. The CDR3 coding sequence is TGTGCCAGCACGAGCGGGAGGGGACGGCGCACCTACAATGAGCAGTTCTTC. Protein: CASTSGRGRRTYNEQFF.

The rearrangement links TRBV11-2 to TRBJ2-7; no clear D gene. Germline-derived CDR1 and CDR2 are SGHAT and FQNNGV. CDR3 size: 16 residues. In DNA, the CDR3 is TGTGCCAGCAGCCTAGAAGGATCCCGACTGGACTACGAGCAGTACGTC. Encoded protein: CASSLEGSRLDYEQYV.

This clone was counted a single time. The rearrangement uses TRBV7-8 and TRBJ2-7; 11 bases align to TRBD1. The CDR3 loop spans 14 amino acids. The germline V gene encodes CDR1 SGHVS and CDR2 FQNEAQ. V was clipped by 5 bases and J by 6 bases; unmatched bases: 6. As DNA, the CDR3 is TGTGCCAGCAGCATAGGACAGGGGGCGAGCGAGCAGTACGTC. This encodes CASSIGQGASEQYV.

This chain uses TRBV5-1 with TRBJ1-3; 8 bases fit TRBD1. Trimming cost V 4 bases and J 0 bases; bases outside gene matches: 6. This CDR3 region has 16 residues. CDR1 is SGHRS, CDR2 YFSETQ, per germline. Here the CDR3 DNA reads TGCGCCAGCAGCGGGACAGGAACGATCTCTGGAAACACCATATATTTT. This translates into CASSGTGTISGNTIYF.

This rearrangement joins TRBV7-8 to TRBJ2-1; D is perhaps TRBD2 (5 bases). From germline, CDR1 is SGHVS and CDR2 FQNEAQ. Trimming left V 2 bases short and J 4 bases short, with 9 bases between. There are 14 residues in the CDR3. The CDR3 nucleotides read TGTGCCAGCAGCTTACCCGGGGATTACAATGAGCAGTTCTTC. Translated: CASSLPGDYNEQFF.

The chain couples TRBV4-1 to TRBJ2-3; a weak D match, TRBD2 (7 bases). The V gene lost 2 bases and the J gene lost 2 bases, with 11 bases spanning the gap. CDR1 and CDR2 from the germline V gene are MGHRA and YSYEKL. The CDR3 is made up of 15 amino acids. The CDR3: CASSQRGGSTDTQYF. The CDR3 DNA follows: TGCGCCAGCAGCCAAAGGGGGGGTTCCACAGATACGCAGTATTTT.

The rearrangement joins TRBV19 to TRBJ2-6; D perhaps matches TRBD2 (5 bases). The CDR3 totals 14 residues. Looked up from germline, CDR1 is LNHDA and CDR2 is SQIVND (reference sequence). Trimming cost V 7 bases and J 0 bases, with 7 bases left between them. This chain's CDR3 is CASMGVSGANVLTF. DNA for the CDR3: TGTGCCAGTATGGGAGTCTCTGGGGCCAACGTCCTGACTTTC. The whole variable domain, remainder taken from reference TRBV19 and TRBJ2-6, is DGGITQSPKYLFRKEGQNVTLSCEQNLNHDAMYWYRQDPGQGLRLIYYSQIVNDFQKGDIAEGYSVSREKKESFPLTVTSAQKNPTAFYLCASMGVSGANVLTFGAGSRLTVL.

CDR3 amino acids: CASSLSNDRGSNQPQHF. The CDR3 bases are TGTGCCAGCAGCTTATCCAATGACAGGGGGAGCAATCAGCCCCAGCATTTT. The chain combines TRBV7-9 with TRBJ1-5, with TRBD1 matching 9 bases. Per the germline V gene, CDR1 is SEHNR and CDR2 is FQNEAQ (reference sequence). This CDR3 has 17 amino acids. The junction had 6 bases not matched to a gene; V was cut back by 2 bases and J by 1 base.

This rearrangement joins TRBV9 to TRBJ2-1; 9 bases map to TRBD2. V was clipped by 7 bases and J by 5 bases; unmatched bases: 10. This CDR3 contains 15 residues. The germline CDR1 and CDR2 sequences are SGDLS and YYNGEE. In DNA form, the CDR3 reads TGTGCCAGCGCGGGAGGGCCAGGGTGGAACAATGAGCAGTTCTTC. Residues: CASAGGPGWNNEQFF.

V is TRBV27 and J is TRBJ1-1; TRBD1 is a possible D gene (6 bases). This CDR3 region has 13 residues. Per germline, CDR1 MNHEY and CDR2 SMNVEV (reference sequence). V lost 8 bases, J lost 1 base, and 11 bases lay in between. CDR3 DNA sequence: TGTGCCAGCGGAGTAGGGGGGAACACTGAAGCTTTCTTT. Its translation is CASGVGGNTEAFF.

The rearrangement uses TRBV5-1 and TRBJ1-1; D not resolved. The CDR3 is made up of 14 amino acids. V was shortened by 1 base and J by 0 bases, with 7 bases between the two germline ends. Germline V gives CDR1 SGHRS, CDR2 YFSETQ. The CDR3 DNA sequence: TGCGCCAGCAGCTTGAGGACTTTGAACACTGAAGCTTTCTTT. Its protein product is CASSLRTLNTEAFF.

V is TRBV27 and J is TRBJ2-1, with D possibly being TRBD1 (6 bases). Germline loops: CDR1 MNHEY, CDR2 SMNVEV (reference sequence). The CDR3 covers 14 residues. V gave up 6 bases and J gave up 4 bases, with 13 bases separating them. The CDR3 region is CASRNTGYYNEQFF. Here the CDR3 DNA reads TGTGCCAGCAGGAATACAGGGTATTACAATGAGCAGTTCTTC.